This TCR beta chain was recovered during a study of regulatory T cells in long-lasting Graves disease. Stated time point: newly diagnosed GD, antithyroid drugs for less than 3 months. The TCR library was made from RNA that had been extracted from PBMCs in TRIzol. Overall study results and limits: Repertoires from persistent disease leaned toward TRBV28, TRBJ1-2 and TRBJ2-5.

The CDR3 runs to 14 residues. Trimming pared 3 bases from V and 3 bases from J, leaving 9 bases between. To make TCR beta libraries, researchers used iRepertoire HTBI primers and Arm-PCR of CDR3 regions. TCRdb redid the calling of the multiplex PCR reads with MiXCR, one entry per CDR3 protein. The sample has 580,000 or so distinct CDR3 sequences, 15% to 20% seen once. This clonotype was detected ten times or more. As yet, its antigen is unknown. The same sample was also studied in work on T cells in Graves' hyperthyroidism and ophthalmopathy.

Sample: peripheral blood mononuclear cells (PBMCs), taken at new diagnosis, from a patient treated with antithyroid drugs. This receptor was taken from a young man with Graves disease. The chain couples TRBV12-3 or TRBV12-4 to TRBJ1-3; D perhaps matches TRBD1 (6 bases). Here the CDR3 reads CASSLGADGNTIYF. CDR3 DNA: TGTGCCAGCAGTTTGGGGGCGGATGGAAACACCATATATTTT.